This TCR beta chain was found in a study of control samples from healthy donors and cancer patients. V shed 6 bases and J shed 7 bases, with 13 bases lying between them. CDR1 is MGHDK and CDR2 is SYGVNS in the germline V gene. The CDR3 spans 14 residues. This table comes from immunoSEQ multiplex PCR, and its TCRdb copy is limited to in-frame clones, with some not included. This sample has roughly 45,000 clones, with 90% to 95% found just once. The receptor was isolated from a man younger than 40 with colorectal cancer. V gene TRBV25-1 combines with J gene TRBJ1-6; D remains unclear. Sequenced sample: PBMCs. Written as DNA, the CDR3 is TGTGCCAGCAGCCCCGGGGTTTGGAATTCACCCCTCCACTTT. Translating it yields CASSPGVWNSPLHF.